This TCR beta chain was captured in a study of blood T cell repertoires in COVID-19. Study context: Donors in the United States, Italy and Spain gave samples during acute or convalescent COVID-19.

Sequenced by immunoSEQ multiplex PCR; TCRdb stores in-frame clones only, minus some. The sample records around 140,000 clones, around 84% being singletons. The germline gives CDR1 SGDLS, CDR2 YYNGEE. The CDR3 loop spans 18 amino acids. With V trimmed by 3 bases and J by 2 bases, 12 bases remained unmatched. The chain joins TRBV9 to TRBJ1-3, with 9 bases matching TRBD1. The sequenced sample was peripheral blood. This TCR was sampled from a man between 60 and 75 years old with active or convalescent COVID-19. The CDR3 loop is CASSATRDRVKPGNTIYF. The DNA of the CDR3 is TGTGCCAGCAGCGCGACCCGGGACAGGGTTAAGCCTGGAAACACCATATATTTT.